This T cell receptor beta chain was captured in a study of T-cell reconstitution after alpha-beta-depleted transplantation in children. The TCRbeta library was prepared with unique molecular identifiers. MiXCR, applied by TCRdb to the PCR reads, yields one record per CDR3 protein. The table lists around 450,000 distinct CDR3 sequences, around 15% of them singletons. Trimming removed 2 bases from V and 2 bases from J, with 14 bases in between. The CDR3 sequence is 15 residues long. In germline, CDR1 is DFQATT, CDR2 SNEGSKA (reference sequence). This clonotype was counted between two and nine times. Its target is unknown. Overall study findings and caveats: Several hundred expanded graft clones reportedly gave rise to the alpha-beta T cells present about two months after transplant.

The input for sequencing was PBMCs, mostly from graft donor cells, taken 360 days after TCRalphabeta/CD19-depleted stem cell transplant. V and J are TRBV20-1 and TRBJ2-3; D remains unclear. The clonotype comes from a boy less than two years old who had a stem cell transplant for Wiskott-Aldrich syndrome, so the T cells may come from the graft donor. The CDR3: CSARRLPVPTDTQYF. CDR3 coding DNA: TGCAGTGCTAGACGTCTCCCCGTTCCCACAGATACGCAGTATTTT.